This T cell receptor beta chain originates from a study of T cells after yellow fever vaccination. This clonotype has just a few counts. Its antigen remains unidentified. In TCRdb, the 5' RACE reads were re-called with MiXCR into one record per CDR3 protein. The sample has about 340,000 distinct CDR3 sequences; 8.7% are singletons. Germline CDR1 and CDR2: SEHNR and FQNEAQ (reference sequence). The CDR3 has 16 amino acids. V trimming: 4 bases; J trimming: 6 bases; junction bases outside the gene matches: 7. Overall study results and limits: A small share of clonotypes appeared in both CD4 and CD8 compartments.

J is TRBJ2-1 and V is TRBV7-9; TRBD2 matches at 12 bases. Sequenced material: PBMCs, taken on the day of the first yellow fever vaccination. The origin of this receptor is a young man who received the YFV17D yellow fever vaccine. CDR3 protein: CASSSPSGGGGNEQFF. CDR3 nucleotides: TGTGCCAGCAGCTCCCCTAGCGGGGGGGGAGGCAATGAGCAGTTCTTC.